This T cell receptor beta chain emerged from a study of blood T cell repertoires in COVID-19. The wider study: Acute-phase and convalescent COVID-19 samples originated in the United States, Italy and Spain.

Germline CDR1 is MNHEY and CDR2 is SMNVEV (reference sequence). This CDR3 has 14 residues. The J segment lost 4 bases and the V segment lost 7 bases, leaving 5 bases of the junction unmatched. Per the original data handling: By means of reference gene primer amplification, nucleated cell counts were estimated. Data came from immunoSEQ multiplex PCR; TCRdb stores just in-frame clones and leaves some out. The V and J calls and clone size were taken over from that table, and D and trimming were inferred from the DNA. The sample lists fewer than 450,000 clones, roughly 88% seen once, with about 0.6% in the top ten. Adults between about 18 and 95 years of age took part from under 25 US areas. Assignment of participants to cohorts was predicated upon participant-reported clinical history.

The source is a man in his late teens or twenties who had recovered from COVID-19. Material: PBMCs or T cells enriched from blood (not recorded which). The chain has TRBV27 and TRBJ1-4; 8 positions match TRBD1. CDR3 coding DNA: TGTGCCAGCACCTCCGGACAGGGTAATGAAAAACTGTTTTTT. Protein sequence: CASTSGQGNEKLFF.